The source of this T cell receptor (beta chain) is a study of T cells after yellow fever vaccination. Study at large: Where fractions had low cell numbers, libraries were prepared from them with the SMART-Seq v4 Ultra Low Input RNA kit.

This clonotype was recorded many times. CDR1 and CDR2 from the germline V gene are MNHNS and SASEGT. V gave up 8 bases and J gave up 2 bases; unmatched junction bases: 8. This CDR3 has 14 amino acids. A universal primer site and UMIs were added as TCR cDNA was made by 5'RACE template switching. TCRdb fed the 5' RACE reads into MiXCR, producing one record per CDR3 protein. The table shows about 13,000 distinct CDR3 sequences, with more than 4.5% occurring only once. The source of this sequence is a man aged 25-40 years who received the YFV17D yellow fever vaccine. The input for sequencing was PBMCs, either bulk or a sorted T-cell subset (CD4+, CD8+, memory, or dextramer-sorted; not recorded which), taken 45 days after the yellow fever booster vaccination. The chain employs TRBV6-1 and TRBJ2-7; 8 bases are a match to TRBD2. The CDR3 sequence is CASQRGGRTYEQYF. The CDR3 DNA sequence: TGTGCCAGCCAGAGAGGCGGGAGGACCTACGAGCAGTACTTC.